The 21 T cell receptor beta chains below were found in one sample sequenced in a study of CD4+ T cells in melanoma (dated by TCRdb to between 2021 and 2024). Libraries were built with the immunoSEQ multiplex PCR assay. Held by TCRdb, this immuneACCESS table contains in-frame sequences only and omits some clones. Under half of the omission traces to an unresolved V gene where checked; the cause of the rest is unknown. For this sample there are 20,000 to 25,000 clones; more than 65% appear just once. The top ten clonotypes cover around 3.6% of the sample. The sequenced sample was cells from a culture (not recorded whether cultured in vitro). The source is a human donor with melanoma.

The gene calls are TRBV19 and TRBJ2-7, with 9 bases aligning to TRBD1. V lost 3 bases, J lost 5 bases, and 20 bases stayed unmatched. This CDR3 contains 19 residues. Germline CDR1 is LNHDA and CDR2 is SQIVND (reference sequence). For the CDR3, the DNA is TGTGCCAGTAGTATGATAAACAGGGGGCGAAGGACGTCTTCCCACGAGCAGTACTTC. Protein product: CASSMINRGRRTSSHEQYF.

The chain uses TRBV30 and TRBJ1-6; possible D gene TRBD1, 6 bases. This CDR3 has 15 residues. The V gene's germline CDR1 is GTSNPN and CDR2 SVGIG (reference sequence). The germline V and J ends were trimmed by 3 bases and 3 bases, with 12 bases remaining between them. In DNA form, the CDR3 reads TGTGCCTGGAGAAAACAGGGAATCTATAATTCACCCCTCCACTTT. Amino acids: CAWRKQGIYNSPLHF.

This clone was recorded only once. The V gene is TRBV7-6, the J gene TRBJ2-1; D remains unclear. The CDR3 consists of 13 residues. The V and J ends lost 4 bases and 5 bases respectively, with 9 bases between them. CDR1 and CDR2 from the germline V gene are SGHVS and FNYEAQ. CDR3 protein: CASSSDGNNEQFF. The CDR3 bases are TGTGCCAGCAGCTCGGACGGAAACAATGAGCAGTTCTTC.

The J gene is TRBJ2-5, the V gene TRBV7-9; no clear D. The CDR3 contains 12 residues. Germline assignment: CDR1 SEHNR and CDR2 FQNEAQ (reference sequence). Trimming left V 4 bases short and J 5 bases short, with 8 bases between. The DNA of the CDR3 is TGTGCCAGCAGCTACATGGGGGAGACCCAGTACTTC. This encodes CASSYMGETQYF. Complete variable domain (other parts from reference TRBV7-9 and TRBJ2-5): DTGVSQNPRHKITKRGQNVTFRCDPISEHNRLYWYRQTLGQGPEFLTYFQNEAQLEKSRLLSDRFSAERPKGSFSTLEIQRTEQGDSAMYLCASSYMGETQYFGPGTRLLVL.

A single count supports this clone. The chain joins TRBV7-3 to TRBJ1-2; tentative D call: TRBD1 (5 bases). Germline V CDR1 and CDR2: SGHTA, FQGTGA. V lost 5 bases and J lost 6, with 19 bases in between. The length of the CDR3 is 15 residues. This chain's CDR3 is CASSLGFSPGDGYTF. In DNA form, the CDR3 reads TGTGCCAGCAGCCTCGGGTTCAGTCCGGGGGATGGCTACACCTTC.

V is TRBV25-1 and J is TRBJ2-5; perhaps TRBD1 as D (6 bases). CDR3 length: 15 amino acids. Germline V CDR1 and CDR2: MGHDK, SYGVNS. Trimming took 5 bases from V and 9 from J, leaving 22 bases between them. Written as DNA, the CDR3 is TGTGCCAGCAGTCCCCCGAACAGGGACGGCTTCGCCCAGTACTTC. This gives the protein CASSPPNRDGFAQYF. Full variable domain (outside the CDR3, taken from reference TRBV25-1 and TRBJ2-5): EADIYQTPRYLVIGTGKKITLECSQTMGHDKMYWYQQDPGMELHLIHYSYGVNSTEKGDLSSESTVSRIRTEHFPLTLESARPSHTSQYLCASSPPNRDGFAQYFGPGTRLLVL.

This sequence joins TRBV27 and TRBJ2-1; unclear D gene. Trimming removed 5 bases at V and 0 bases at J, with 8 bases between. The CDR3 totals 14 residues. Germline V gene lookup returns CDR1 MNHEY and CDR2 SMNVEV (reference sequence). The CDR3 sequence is CASSQVSSYNEQFF. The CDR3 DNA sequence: TGTGCCAGCAGTCAGGTGAGCTCCTACAATGAGCAGTTCTTC.

In DNA, the CDR3 is TGCGCCAGCAAGAAGGACAGGAGAGAGACCCAGTACTTC. Residues: CASKKDRRETQYF. The J gene is TRBJ2-5, the V gene TRBV5-1, with 7 positions matching TRBD1. After removal of 6 bases from V and 4 bases from J, the junction contained 6 bases not matched to a gene. CDR3 length: 13 residues. Germline V lookup: CDR1 SGHRS, CDR2 YFSETQ.

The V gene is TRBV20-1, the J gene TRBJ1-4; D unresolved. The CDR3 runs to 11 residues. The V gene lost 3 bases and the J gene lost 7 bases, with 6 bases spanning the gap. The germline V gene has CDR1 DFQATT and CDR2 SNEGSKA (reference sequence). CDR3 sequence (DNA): TGCAGTGCTAGTAGAGGTGAAAAACTGTTTTTT. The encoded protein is CSASRGEKLFF.

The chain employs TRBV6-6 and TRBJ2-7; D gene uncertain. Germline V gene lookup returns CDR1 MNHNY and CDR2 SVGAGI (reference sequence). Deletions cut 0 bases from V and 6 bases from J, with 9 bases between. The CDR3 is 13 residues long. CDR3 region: CASSYSTRREQYF. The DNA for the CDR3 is TGTGCCAGCAGTTACTCGACCAGGCGCGAGCAGTACTTC.

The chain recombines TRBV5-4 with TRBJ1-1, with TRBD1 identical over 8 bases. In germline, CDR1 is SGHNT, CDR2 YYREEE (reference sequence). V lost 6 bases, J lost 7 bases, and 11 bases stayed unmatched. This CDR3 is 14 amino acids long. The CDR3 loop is CASTDTGGSREAFF. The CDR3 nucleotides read TGTGCCAGCACCGATACAGGGGGAAGCCGTGAAGCTTTCTTT.

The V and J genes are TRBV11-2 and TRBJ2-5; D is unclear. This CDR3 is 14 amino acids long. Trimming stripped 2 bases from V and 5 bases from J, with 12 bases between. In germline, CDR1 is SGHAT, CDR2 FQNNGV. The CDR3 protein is CASSLSRWSETQYF. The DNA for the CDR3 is TGTGCCAGCAGCTTATCCCGGTGGTCCGAGACCCAGTACTTC.

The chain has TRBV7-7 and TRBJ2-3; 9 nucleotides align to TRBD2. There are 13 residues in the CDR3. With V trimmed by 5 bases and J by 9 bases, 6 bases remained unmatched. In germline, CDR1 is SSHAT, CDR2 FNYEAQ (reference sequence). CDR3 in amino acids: CASSPREGRTQYF. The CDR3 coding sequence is TGTGCCAGCAGCCCGCGGGAGGGTCGGACGCAGTATTTT.

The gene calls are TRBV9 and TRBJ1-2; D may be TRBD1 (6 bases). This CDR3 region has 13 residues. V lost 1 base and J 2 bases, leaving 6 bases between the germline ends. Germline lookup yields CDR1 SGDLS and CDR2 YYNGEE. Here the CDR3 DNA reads TGTGCCAGCAGCGTACAGGGGAACTATGGCTACACCTTC. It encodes CASSVQGNYGYTF.

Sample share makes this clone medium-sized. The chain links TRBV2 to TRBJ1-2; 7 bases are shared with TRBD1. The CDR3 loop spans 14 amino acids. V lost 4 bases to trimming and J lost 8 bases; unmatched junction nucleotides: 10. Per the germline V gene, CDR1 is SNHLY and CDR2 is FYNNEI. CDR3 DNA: TGTGCCAGCAGTGCCCTGGGACAGACAGGCGGCTACACCTTC. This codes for CASSALGQTGGYTF. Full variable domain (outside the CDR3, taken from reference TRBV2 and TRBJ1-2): EPEVTQTPSHQVTQMGQEVILRCVPISNHLYFYWYRQILGQKVEFLVSFYNNEISEKSEIFDDQFSVERPDGSNFTLKIRSTKLEDSAMYFCASSALGQTGGYTFGSGTRLTVV.

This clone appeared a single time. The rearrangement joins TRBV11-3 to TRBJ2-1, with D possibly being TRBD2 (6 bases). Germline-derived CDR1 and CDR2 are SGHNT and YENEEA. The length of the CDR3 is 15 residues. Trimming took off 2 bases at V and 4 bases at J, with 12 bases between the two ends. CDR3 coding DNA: TGTGCCAGCAGCTTACGGCCCGGGGGTTACAATGAGCAGTTCTTC. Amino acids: CASSLRPGGYNEQFF.

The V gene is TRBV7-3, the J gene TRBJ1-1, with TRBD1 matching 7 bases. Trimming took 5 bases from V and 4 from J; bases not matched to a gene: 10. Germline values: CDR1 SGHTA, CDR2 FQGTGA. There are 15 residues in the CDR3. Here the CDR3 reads CASSATTSGGTEAFF. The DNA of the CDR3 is TGTGCCAGCAGCGCAACAACCTCAGGGGGCACTGAAGCTTTCTTT.

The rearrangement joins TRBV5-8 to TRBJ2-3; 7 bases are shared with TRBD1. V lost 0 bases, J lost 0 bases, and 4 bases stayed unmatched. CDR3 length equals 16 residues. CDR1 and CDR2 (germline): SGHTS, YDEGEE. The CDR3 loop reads CASSLVRGPSTDTQYF. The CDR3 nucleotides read TGTGCCAGCAGCTTGGTTAGGGGGCCTAGCACAGATACGCAGTATTTT. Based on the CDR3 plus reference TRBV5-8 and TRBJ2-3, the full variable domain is EAGVTQSPTHLIKTRGQQATLRCSPISGHTSVYWYQQALGLGLQFLLWYDEGEERNRGNFPPRFSGRQFPNYSSELNVNALELEDSALYLCASSLVRGPSTDTQYFGPGTRLTVL.

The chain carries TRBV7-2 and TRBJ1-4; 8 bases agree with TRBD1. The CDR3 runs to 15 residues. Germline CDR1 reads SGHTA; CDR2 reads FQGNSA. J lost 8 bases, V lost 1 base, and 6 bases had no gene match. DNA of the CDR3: TGTGCCAGCAGCTTAGTGGGAACAGGGGGAGAAAAACTGTTTTTT. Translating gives CASSLVGTGGEKLFF.

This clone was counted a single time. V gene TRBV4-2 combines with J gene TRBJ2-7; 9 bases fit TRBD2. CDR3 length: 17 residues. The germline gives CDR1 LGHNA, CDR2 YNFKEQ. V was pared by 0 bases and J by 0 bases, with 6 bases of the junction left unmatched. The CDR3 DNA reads TGTGCCAGCAGCCAAGAGAAGCGGGGGGCTTTCTCCTACGAGCAGTACTTC. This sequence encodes CASSQEKRGAFSYEQYF.

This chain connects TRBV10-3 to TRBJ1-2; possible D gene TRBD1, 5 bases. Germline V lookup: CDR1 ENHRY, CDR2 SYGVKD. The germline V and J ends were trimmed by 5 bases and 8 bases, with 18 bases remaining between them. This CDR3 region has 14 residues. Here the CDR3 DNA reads TGTGCCATCAGTTCATTGGGCCTGGGGGACGGCTACACCTTC. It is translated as CAISSLGLGDGYTF.